This T cell receptor (beta chain) appears in the sequencing data of a study of cytomegalovirus exposure and HLA in healthy donors. The study, taken as a whole, reports: High sensitivity and specificity were reportedly achieved when the classifier diagnosed cytomegalovirus status. Altogether, about 160 TCR beta chains were recorded as cytomegalovirus-associated. Despite most TCR sequences being rare, some public TCRs occurred in many donors.

The primer mix had 60 Vbeta and 13 Jbeta primers. Sequencing used immunoSEQ multiplex PCR; TCRdb keeps in-frame clones, though not all of them. The table records 110,000 to 150,000 clones, 75% of them present only once. A word on this clone: Antigen: not known.

V shed 5 bases and J 4 bases; nucleotides not matched to a gene: 8. Germline-derived CDR1 and CDR2 are MNHEY and SMNVEV (reference sequence). The CDR3 runs 15 residues. The donors, nominally healthy at sampling, likely had unrecorded immune exposures. The sample consisted of PBMCs. The receptor comes from a man aged 25 to 45 in good health and CMV-seronegative. V and J are TRBV27 and TRBJ2-7; TRBD1 agrees at 10 bases. CDR3 region: CASSTTDRGGYEQYF. The CDR3 coding sequence is TGTGCCAGCAGTACCACGGACAGGGGGGGGTACGAGCAGTACTTC.